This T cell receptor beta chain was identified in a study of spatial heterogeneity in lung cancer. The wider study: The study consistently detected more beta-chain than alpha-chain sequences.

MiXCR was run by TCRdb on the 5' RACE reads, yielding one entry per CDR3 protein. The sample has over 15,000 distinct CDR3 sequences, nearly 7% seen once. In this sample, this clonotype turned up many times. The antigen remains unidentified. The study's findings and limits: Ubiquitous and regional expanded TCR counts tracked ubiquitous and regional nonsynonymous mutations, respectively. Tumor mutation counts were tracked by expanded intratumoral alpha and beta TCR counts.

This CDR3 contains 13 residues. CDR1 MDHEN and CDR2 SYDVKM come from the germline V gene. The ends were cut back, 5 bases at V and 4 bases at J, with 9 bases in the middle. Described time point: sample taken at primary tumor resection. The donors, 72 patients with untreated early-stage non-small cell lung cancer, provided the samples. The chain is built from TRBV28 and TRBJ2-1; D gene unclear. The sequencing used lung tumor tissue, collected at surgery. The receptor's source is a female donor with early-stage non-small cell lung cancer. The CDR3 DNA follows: TGTGCCAGCAGTCCCCCGACTTACAATGAGCAGTTCTTC. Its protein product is CASSPPTYNEQFF.